Sequencing of this T cell receptor beta chain was carried out in a study of cytomegalovirus exposure and HLA in healthy donors. Study observations and caveats: An analysis done earlier found most TCR beta V segments productive about 90% or about 30% of the time.

Use of 60 Vbeta and 13 Jbeta primers characterized the PCR. Here immunoSEQ multiplex PCR was the method, and the copy in TCRdb shows in-frame clones only, minus some. The sample has around 140,000 clones, approximately 85% seen once. This CDR3 region has 14 residues. The V gene lost 7 bases and the J gene lost 6 bases, with 16 bases spanning the gap. The germline gives CDR1 MNHEY, CDR2 SVGAGI. In the case of this clone: The target antigen is unknown.

The material sequenced was PBMCs. The TCR was taken from a woman aged 50 to 65 in good health and CMV-seropositive. The genes are TRBV6-5 and TRBJ1-5; no clear D. CDR3 loop: CASKSSIGVQPQHF. Here the CDR3 DNA reads TGTGCCAGCAAGTCCTCCATCGGGGTTCAGCCCCAGCATTTT.